Below, 19 T cell receptor beta chains from the same sample are listed, as sequenced in a study of blood T cell repertoires in COVID-19. Some clones are missing from TCRdb's copy, which holds only in-frame ones; the method was immunoSEQ multiplex PCR. The table includes roughly 40,000 clones, about 75% detected once. Sequencing was performed on peripheral blood. The receptors derive from a man aged 70 or older with active or convalescent COVID-19.

The chain carries TRBV5-4 and TRBJ2-3; 7 nucleotides align to TRBD2. CDR3 length equals 15 residues. In germline, CDR1 is SGHNT, CDR2 YYREEE (reference sequence). The junction had 2 bases not matched to a gene; V was cut back by 0 bases and J by 1 base. For the CDR3, the DNA is TGTGCCAGCAGCTTGGGGCTAGCGGGCACAGATACGCAGTATTTT. Protein sequence: CASSLGLAGTDTQYF.

The rearrangement links TRBV29-1 to TRBJ2-6; D might be TRBD1 (6 bases). V dropped 7 bases and J dropped 4 bases, with 14 bases sitting between them. There are 14 residues in the CDR3. Per germline, CDR1 SQVTM and CDR2 ANQGSEA. The DNA of the CDR3 is TGCAGCGCAACGACAGGTTCAGGGGCCAACGTCCTGACTTTC. This translates into CSATTGSGANVLTF.

V usage is TRBV5-1 and J usage is TRBJ1-4; D not certain. CDR3 size: 15 residues. The V end was cut by 0 bases, the J end by 7 bases, with 13 bases between. The germline gives CDR1 SGHRS, CDR2 YFSETQ. The CDR3 DNA follows: TGCGCCAGCAGCTTGGCCGGCAGGCGGGGTGAAAAACTGTTTTTT. Its protein is CASSLAGRRGEKLFF.

The CDR3 coding sequence is TGCGCCAGCAGCTTAGACAGTAAGCAGCATAGCAATCAGCCCCAGCATTTT. This translates into CASSLDSKQHSNQPQHF. The chain carries TRBV5-1 and TRBJ1-5, with D possibly TRBD1 on 5 matching bases. CDR1 is SGHRS, CDR2 YFSETQ, per germline. The germline V and J ends were trimmed by 2 bases and 0 bases, with 15 bases remaining between them. This CDR3 is 17 amino acids long.

This chain links TRBV20-1 with TRBJ2-5, with D unresolved. Trimming removed 3 bases at V and 3 bases at J, with 5 bases between. The CDR3 runs to 11 residues. CDR1 and CDR2 from the germline V gene are DFQATT and SNEGSKA (reference sequence). The DNA of the CDR3 is TGCAGTGCTAGCCACAAAGAGACCCAGTACTTC. Translating it yields CSASHKETQYF.

The chain uses TRBV11-2 and TRBJ2-7; 8 nucleotides match TRBD2. The CDR3 is 17 amino acids. The V segment lost 6 bases and the J segment 2 bases; nucleotides outside the gene matches: 15. CDR1 is SGHAT and CDR2 is FQNNGV in the germline V gene. CDR3 nucleotides: TGTGCCAGCAGTCCGGGACTAGTAAATTTCGGGCCCTACGAGCAGTACTTC. Protein sequence: CASSPGLVNFGPYEQYF. The complete variable domain, with remaining parts taken from reference TRBV11-2 and TRBJ2-7, reads EAGVAQSPRYKIIEKRQSVAFWCNPISGHATLYWYQQILGQGPKLLIQFQNNGVVDDSQLPKDRFSAERLKGVDSTLKIQPAKLEDSAVYLCASSPGLVNFGPYEQYFGPGTRLTVT.

This clone was counted between two and nine times. The genes are TRBV3-1 (or the pseudogene TRBV3-2) and TRBJ2-3; D unresolved. The CDR3 spans 13 residues. Deletions cut 1 base from V and 2 bases from J, with 4 bases between. Germline CDR1 and CDR2: LGHDT and YNNKEL (reference sequence). The CDR3 protein is CASSQVNTDTQYF. For the CDR3, the DNA is TGTGCCAGCAGCCAAGTAAACACAGATACGCAGTATTTT.

This rearrangement joins TRBV11-3 to TRBJ1-1; D may be TRBD1 (6 bases). This CDR3 has 12 amino acids. Trimming took off 4 bases at V and 11 bases at J, with 14 bases between the two ends. CDR1 is SGHNT, CDR2 YENEEA, per germline. The CDR3 reads CASSSHWGGAFF. The CDR3 DNA follows: TGTGCCAGCAGCTCCCACTGGGGGGGCGCTTTCTTT.

CDR3: CAISESRIQGLSRTGELFF. DNA for the CDR3: TGTGCCATCAGTGAGTCGAGGATACAGGGGTTAAGCAGAACCGGGGAGCTGTTTTTT. The V call is TRBV10-3, the J call TRBJ2-2; TRBD1 matches at 7 bases. The CDR3 is made up of 19 amino acids. V was pared by 0 bases and J by 5 bases, with 15 bases of the junction left unmatched. Germline V gene data show CDR1 as ENHRY and CDR2 as SYGVKD.

This clone has only a few counts. V gene TRBV27 combines with J gene TRBJ1-5, with D possibly TRBD1 on 6 matching bases. CDR1 is MNHEY, CDR2 SMNVEV, per germline (reference sequence). The CDR3 loop spans 18 amino acids. V was clipped by 8 bases and J by 0 bases, with 23 bases between them. The CDR3 is CASSLGQGRGPSNQPQHF. The CDR3 bases are TGTGCCAGCTCCCTAGGTCAGGGGAGGGGCCCTAGCAATCAGCCCCAGCATTTT.

This clone was counted between two and nine times. V gene TRBV5-1 combines with J gene TRBJ1-6, with 8 bases lining up with TRBD1. This CDR3 is 14 amino acids long. The V segment lost 4 bases and the J segment 10 bases; nucleotides outside the gene matches: 7. The germline V gene has CDR1 SGHRS and CDR2 YFSETQ. The CDR3 spells CASSPGTGGSPLHF. In nucleotides, the CDR3 is TGCGCCAGCAGCCCCGGGACAGGAGGCTCACCCCTCCACTTT.

The V and J genes are TRBV7-9 and TRBJ1-2, with TRBD1 identical over 9 bases. Germline V lookup: CDR1 SEHNR, CDR2 FQNEAQ (reference sequence). The V segment lost 7 bases and the J segment 8 bases; nucleotides outside the gene matches: 11. The CDR3 has 14 residues. The CDR3 bases are TGTGCCAGCACCTTGGGGGACAGGGTGGAAGGCTACACCTTC. Encoded protein: CASTLGDRVEGYTF.

The gene calls are TRBV28 and TRBJ2-5; 10 bases fit TRBD2. Germline trimming cut 5 bases from V and 5 bases from J; bases unmatched to any gene: 26. Germline V gives CDR1 MDHEN, CDR2 SYDVKM. The CDR3 extends over 21 amino acids. The CDR3 reads CASSTQRPAQLSGGALETQYF. The CDR3 coding sequence is TGTGCCAGCAGTACCCAGCGCCCGGCTCAACTAAGCGGGGGGGCCTTGGAGACCCAGTACTTC.

V usage is TRBV2 and J usage is TRBJ2-5; 10 bases match TRBD1. This CDR3 spans 14 amino acids. Trimming at V came to 6 bases and at J to 7 bases, leaving 8 bases not matched to a gene. Germline CDR1 SNHLY, CDR2 FYNNEI. The CDR3 DNA reads as TGTGCCAGCAGCGGGGACAGGGGAAAGGGGACCCAGTACTTC. This translates into CASSGDRGKGTQYF.

The chain couples TRBV7-8 to TRBJ2-6; D is uncertain. The CDR3 extends over 16 amino acids. Trimming shortened V by 4 bases and J by 1 base, and 11 bases separated the two germline ends. Germline CDR1 reads SGHVS; CDR2 reads FQNEAQ. The CDR3 coding sequence is TGTGCCAGCAGCTCTTCCGGCAGGTCTGGGGCCAACGTCCTGACTTTC. This encodes CASSSSGRSGANVLTF.

This clone has only one observation. CDR3 sequence (DNA): TGTGCCAGCAGCTTGAGAGTAGCGGGGGGCTACAATGAGCAGTTCTTC. It is translated as CASSLRVAGGYNEQFF. V gene TRBV5-5 combines with J gene TRBJ2-1; TRBD2 aligns across 10 bases. Germline CDR1 is SGHKS and CDR2 is YYEKEE (reference sequence). The CDR3 loop spans 16 amino acids. The junction had 4 bases not matched to a gene; V was cut back by 1 base and J by 3 bases.

This sequence joins TRBV20-1 and TRBJ1-4; no definite D call. With 6 bases removed from V and 7 bases from J, the gap between germline ends came to 9 bases. Germline V gives CDR1 DFQATT, CDR2 SNEGSKA (reference sequence). CDR3 length: 11 residues. This chain's CDR3 is CSARRGEKLFF. As DNA, the CDR3 is TGCAGTGCCCGTCGGGGTGAAAAACTGTTTTTT.

The chain carries TRBV30 and TRBJ2-1, with D maybe TRBD1 (5 bases). The V gene's germline CDR1 is GTSNPN and CDR2 SVGIG (reference sequence). The V and J ends lost 1 base and 6 bases respectively, with 16 bases between them. This CDR3 has 15 residues. CDR3 bases: TGTGCCTGGAGTGAAGGGGCAGAACTCGTCAATGAGCAGTTCTTC. This gives the protein CAWSEGAELVNEQFF.

The V gene is TRBV10-3, the J gene TRBJ2-1, with a weak D call TRBD1 (7 bases). CDR3 length: 13 residues. Germline lookup yields CDR1 ENHRY and CDR2 SYGVKD. V was trimmed by 2 bases and J by 12 bases, leaving 14 bases between them. The CDR3: CAISEDRVGGQFF. In DNA form, the CDR3 reads TGTGCCATCAGTGAGGACAGGGTCGGGGGGCAGTTCTTC.